The 16 T cell receptor beta chains below all came from one sample that was sequenced in a study of cytomegalovirus exposure and HLA in healthy donors. The PCR was carried out with 60 Vbeta primers and 13 Jbeta primers. Sequenced by immunoSEQ multiplex PCR; TCRdb stores in-frame clones only, minus some. The table lists some 120,000 clones. The source material was PBMCs. The receptors originated from an older woman in good health and CMV-seronegative.

This chain uses TRBV6-1 with TRBJ2-7; D is uncertain. Trimming stripped 3 bases from V and 9 bases from J, with 9 bases between. In germline, CDR1 is MNHNS, CDR2 SASEGT. This CDR3 contains 11 residues. CDR3 coding DNA: TGTGCCAGCAGTGAGAGAGTGATGCAGTACTTC. It is translated as CASSERVMQYF.

V gene TRBV19 combines with J gene TRBJ1-6, with TRBD1 matching over 8 bases. J lost 5 bases, V lost 8 bases, and 2 bases had no gene match. Per the germline V gene, CDR1 is LNHDA and CDR2 is SQIVND (reference sequence). CDR3 length: 13 residues. Written as DNA, the CDR3 is TGTGCCAGTGGACAGGGTGATAATTCACCCCTCCACTTT. Its translation: CASGQGDNSPLHF.

This sequence joins TRBV30 and TRBJ2-2; unclear D gene. CDR3 length: 14 residues. V was pared by 0 bases and J by 9 bases, with 14 bases between. Germline values: CDR1 GTSNPN, CDR2 SVGIG (reference sequence). CDR3 DNA: TGTGCCTGGAGTGTCGGTCGAGCCCTGAGGGAGCTGTTTTTT. Translated, it gives CAWSVGRALRELFF.

The genes are TRBV27 and TRBJ1-2, with D perhaps matching TRBD1 (6 bases). The CDR3 is 13 residues long. With 5 bases removed from V and 4 bases from J, the gap between germline ends came to 11 bases. Germline loops: CDR1 MNHEY, CDR2 SMNVEV (reference sequence). CDR3: CASSKQGPYGYTF. CDR3 coding DNA: TGTGCCAGCAGTAAACAGGGCCCCTATGGCTACACCTTC.

The rearrangement joins TRBV2 to TRBJ1-1, with a possible D match to TRBD1 (6 bases). CDR1 and CDR2 (germline): SNHLY, FYNNEI. V shed 4 bases and J shed 11 bases, with 14 bases lying between them. The CDR3 is 12 residues long. For the CDR3, the DNA is TGTGCCAGCAGTGGGGGGGGCTCTCAGGCTTTCTTT. Residues: CASSGGGSQAFF.

V and J are TRBV5-1 and TRBJ2-2; 7 bases agree with TRBD2. This CDR3 comprises 15 residues. The V gene end was trimmed by 3 bases and the J gene end by 6 bases; junction bases not matched to a gene: 8. Germline lookup yields CDR1 SGHRS and CDR2 YFSETQ. CDR3 DNA: TGCGCCAGCAGCTCGGACTACCGGGGGGCCGGGGAGCTGTTTTTT. Encoded protein: CASSSDYRGAGELFF.

The chain is built from TRBV5-4 and TRBJ2-7; 7 bases match TRBD1. The CDR3 spans 14 residues. The trim removed 3 bases at V and 4 bases at J, leaving 7 bases unmatched. Germline values: CDR1 SGHNT, CDR2 YYREEE (reference sequence). This CDR3 is CASSSPGQHYEQYF. The CDR3 DNA is TGTGCCAGCAGCTCCCCGGGACAGCATTACGAGCAGTACTTC.

This sequence joins TRBV19 and TRBJ2-5, with D possibly matching TRBD2 (6 bases). In germline, CDR1 is LNHDA, CDR2 SQIVND (reference sequence). The CDR3 has 13 amino acids. Trimming removed 3 bases from V and 5 bases from J, with 10 bases in between. CDR3: CASSILGLETQYF. CDR3 nucleotides: TGTGCCAGTAGTATTCTGGGACTCGAGACCCAGTACTTC.

The chain has TRBV6-6 and TRBJ1-2; the match to TRBD1 covers 7 bases. CDR3 size: 13 residues. The germline gives CDR1 MNHNY, CDR2 SVGAGI (reference sequence). V shed 2 bases and J 11 bases; nucleotides not matched to a gene: 8. The CDR3: CASSYSQGVGYTF. In nucleotides, the CDR3 is TGTGCCAGCAGTTACAGTCAGGGGGTTGGGTACACCTTC.

The chain has TRBV9 and TRBJ1-3, with TRBD1 matching over 8 bases. Germline V gene sequence: CDR1 SGDLS, CDR2 YYNGEE. CDR3 size: 16 residues. Trimming cost V 0 bases and J 7 bases; bases outside gene matches: 9. The CDR3 here is CASSVEPTGGGNTIYF. The CDR3 DNA reads as TGTGCCAGCAGCGTAGAACCCACAGGGGGAGGGAACACCATATATTTT.

The CDR3 loop reads CASSSSTGAGTEAFF. The CDR3 bases are TGCGCCAGCAGCTCGAGTACAGGGGCGGGCACTGAAGCTTTCTTT. This chain uses TRBV5-1 with TRBJ1-1; 7 bases match TRBD1. This CDR3 comprises 15 residues. Losses at the gene ends were 3 bases for V and 4 bases for J; bases not matched to a gene: 9. Per the germline V gene, CDR1 is SGHRS and CDR2 is YFSETQ.

Written as DNA, the CDR3 is TGTGCCAGCAGTTACAGGGGGAGCAATCAGCCCCAGCATTTT. Translated: CASSYRGSNQPQHF. The rearrangement joins TRBV27 to TRBJ1-5; TRBD1 matches 8 bases. V dropped 4 bases and J dropped 1; count of bases not matched to a gene: 0. There are 14 residues in the CDR3. Germline lookup yields CDR1 MNHEY and CDR2 SMNVEV (reference sequence).

The gene calls are TRBV7-2 and TRBJ2-3; D gene uncertain. The CDR3 has 12 amino acids. The germline V gene has CDR1 SGHTA and CDR2 FQGNSA. Trimming cost V 3 bases and J 5 bases, with 6 bases left between them. The CDR3 DNA sequence: TGTGCCAGCAGCTTCCCCCTAGATACGCAGTATTTT. Encoded protein: CASSFPLDTQYF.

The chain links TRBV6-5 to TRBJ2-7, with 9 bases lining up with TRBD1. This CDR3 is built from 16 residues. Germline assignment: CDR1 MNHEY and CDR2 SVGAGI. V dropped 4 bases and J dropped 0; count of bases not matched to a gene: 7. CDR3 nucleotides: TGTGCCAGCAGTTCAGTTGGGACAGGGTCCTCCTACGAGCAGTACTTC. Protein: CASSSVGTGSSYEQYF.

This sequence joins TRBV18 and TRBJ2-3, with a weak D call TRBD1 (6 bases). This CDR3 region has 16 residues. Germline V gene lookup returns CDR1 KGHSH and CDR2 LQKENI. Trimming took 2 bases from V and 1 from J, leaving 13 bases between them. CDR3 protein: CASSPLLAGGTDTQYF. Written as DNA, the CDR3 is TGTGCCAGCTCACCATTGTTGGCAGGGGGCACAGATACGCAGTATTTT.

The chain is built from TRBV5-1 and TRBJ1-3; 8 nucleotides align to TRBD1. Germline CDR1 reads SGHRS; CDR2 reads YFSETQ. V shed 4 bases, J shed 1 base, and the junction held 10 bases outside the gene matches. The CDR3 totals 17 residues. CDR3 sequence reads: CASSDDRGGFSGNTIYF. CDR3 coding DNA: TGCGCCAGCAGCGACGACAGGGGAGGCTTTTCTGGAAACACCATATATTTT. The whole variable domain, filled in from reference TRBV5-1 and TRBJ1-3, reads KAGVTQTPRYLIKTRGQQVTLSCSPISGHRSVSWYQQTPGQGLQFLFEYFSETQRNKGNFPGRFSGRQFSNSRSEMNVSTLELGDSALYLCASSDDRGGFSGNTIYFGEGSWLTVV.